Below, 24 T cell receptor beta chains from the same sample are listed, as sequenced in a study of cytomegalovirus exposure and HLA in healthy donors. The study ran its PCR with 60 Vbeta and 13 Jbeta primers. TCRdb's table, derived via immunoSEQ multiplex PCR, lists solely in-frame clones and lacks some. The sample consists of fewer than 120,000 clones, over 60% of them appearing once. Sequencing input: PBMCs. The receptors derive from a man aged 25 to 40 in good health and CMV-seropositive.

The genes are TRBV28 and TRBJ2-5; D ambiguous. The CDR3 is made up of 14 amino acids. Germline V gene sequence: CDR1 MDHEN, CDR2 SYDVKM. The V end lost 8 bases, the J end lost 3 bases, and 16 bases lay between the germline ends. Here the CDR3 reads CASRQAGQKETQYF. The CDR3 region has the DNA TGTGCCAGCCGTCAGGCAGGCCAAAAAGAGACCCAGTACTTC.

The genes are TRBV5-1 and TRBJ2-7, with D unclear. The CDR3 extends over 12 amino acids. Trimming removed 0 bases at V and 6 bases at J, with 7 bases between. Germline CDR1 reads SGHRS; CDR2 reads YFSETQ. The CDR3 DNA is TGCGCCAGCAGCTTGGATAACGGCGAGCAGTACTTC. This codes for CASSLDNGEQYF. Full variable domain (outside the CDR3, taken from reference TRBV5-1 and TRBJ2-7): KAGVTQTPRYLIKTRGQQVTLSCSPISGHRSVSWYQQTPGQGLQFLFEYFSETQRNKGNFPGRFSGRQFSNSRSEMNVSTLELGDSALYLCASSLDNGEQYFGPGTRLTVT.

V is TRBV19 and J is TRBJ2-1; TRBD2 matches 8 bases. Looked up from germline, CDR1 is LNHDA and CDR2 is SQIVND (reference sequence). The CDR3 contains 15 residues. J lost 0 bases, V lost 5 bases, and 3 bases had no gene match. The CDR3 sequence: CASSPTSDSYNEQFF. In DNA, the CDR3 is TGTGCCAGTAGTCCGACTAGCGACTCCTACAATGAGCAGTTCTTC.

The chain couples TRBV11-3 to TRBJ2-2, with unresolved D. This CDR3 spans 14 amino acids. The germline CDR1 and CDR2 sequences are SGHNT and YENEEA. The V end was cut by 4 bases, the J end by 4 bases, with 10 bases between. CDR3 DNA: TGTGCCAGCAGCTCCTACCGTTCCACCGGGGAGCTGTTTTTT. Protein sequence: CASSSYRSTGELFF.

This chain uses TRBV4-1 with TRBJ1-4; D gene unclear. This CDR3 comprises 15 residues. The V and J ends lost 0 bases and 5 bases respectively, with 10 bases between them. CDR1 MGHRA and CDR2 YSYEKL come from the germline V gene. As DNA, the CDR3 is TGCGCCAGCAGCCAAGACTCGGGGAGGAATGAAAAACTGTTTTTT. Its protein product is CASSQDSGRNEKLFF.

V is TRBV9 and J is TRBJ1-4; 8 nucleotides align to TRBD1. The CDR3 has 17 amino acids. Germline V lookup: CDR1 SGDLS, CDR2 YYNGEE. Trimming cost V 0 bases and J 4 bases; bases outside gene matches: 8. The CDR3 region has the DNA TGTGCCAGCAGCGTAGGGCAGGGGGCGCAGGGTAATGAAAAACTGTTTTTT. It specifies CASSVGQGAQGNEKLFF.

Worth noting for this clone: Compared with germline, one end of the junction differs, possibly owing to a read error. The rearrangement uses TRBV4-3 and TRBJ1-2, with D perhaps TRBD1 (6 bases). Germline V gene data show CDR1 as LGHNA and CDR2 as YSLEER. CDR3 length equals 12 residues. The CDR3 nucleotides are TGCGCCAGCAGCCAAGATTCCGGGACATCCGTCTTC. This gives the protein CASSQDSGTSVF.

The chain recombines TRBV7-8 with TRBJ1-2; TRBD1 might be the D (6 bases). V lost 0 bases to trimming and J lost 4 bases, with 9 bases between them. This CDR3 has 14 residues. Per the germline V gene, CDR1 is SGHVS and CDR2 is FQNEAQ. The CDR3 bases are TGTGCCAGCAGCTTAGCCGACAGGTTCTATGGCTACACCTTC. This gives the protein CASSLADRFYGYTF.

This chain uses TRBV27 with TRBJ2-7; 8 bases agree with TRBD2. In germline, CDR1 is MNHEY, CDR2 SMNVEV (reference sequence). V dropped 3 bases and J dropped 6; count of bases not matched to a gene: 10. This CDR3 spans 15 amino acids. The CDR3 is CASSLGGTSRVEQYF. The CDR3 bases are TGTGCCAGCAGTTTGGGCGGGACTAGTAGGGTCGAGCAGTACTTC.

This clone was found a few times. This rearrangement joins TRBV13 to TRBJ1-3; perhaps TRBD1 as D (6 bases). Trimming took off 5 bases at V and 3 bases at J, with 20 bases between the two ends. CDR3 length: 17 amino acids. CDR1 is PRHDT, CDR2 FYEKMQ, per germline (reference sequence). The CDR3 reads CASSQAPQGLGGNTIYF. The CDR3 nucleotides read TGTGCCAGCAGCCAAGCCCCCCAGGGGCTAGGTGGAAACACCATATATTTT.

The chain combines TRBV7-9 with TRBJ1-4, with D uncertain. V lost 6 bases and J lost 4, with 9 bases in between. This CDR3 is built from 13 residues. CDR1 and CDR2 (germline): SEHNR, FQNEAQ (reference sequence). The CDR3 DNA sequence: TGTGCCAGCAGACAGTCGTTTAATGAAAAACTGTTTTTT. Protein sequence: CASRQSFNEKLFF. Looking up the rest from reference TRBV7-9 and TRBJ1-4 gives the full variable domain: DTGVSQNPRHKITKRGQNVTFRCDPISEHNRLYWYRQTLGQGPEFLTYFQNEAQLEKSRLLSDRFSAERPKGSFSTLEIQRTEQGDSAMYLCASRQSFNEKLFFGSGTQLSVL.

The chain employs TRBV7-9 and TRBJ2-1; 12 bases are a match to TRBD2. J gave up 5 bases and V 3 bases, and 8 bases lay outside the gene matches. Germline CDR1 SEHNR, CDR2 FQNEAQ (reference sequence). This CDR3 comprises 17 residues. Here the CDR3 reads CASSFGTSGWGDNEQFF. The CDR3 DNA follows: TGTGCCAGCAGCTTTGGGACTAGCGGGTGGGGGGACAATGAGCAGTTCTTC.

The CDR3 here is CASSPGLAGRGEQFF. DNA of the CDR3: TGTGCCAGCAGCCCCGGGCTAGCGGGGAGAGGGGAGCAGTTCTTC. The rearrangement uses TRBV4-2 and TRBJ2-1, with 9 bases identical to TRBD2. In germline, CDR1 is LGHNA, CDR2 YNFKEQ. J gave up 10 bases and V 4 bases, and 11 bases lay outside the gene matches. There are 15 residues in the CDR3.

This clone was seen only a few times. V usage is TRBV10-1 and J usage is TRBJ2-3; D is perhaps TRBD2 (6 bases). CDR1 is WNHNN and CDR2 is SYGVQD in the germline V gene (reference sequence). The CDR3 totals 12 residues. The germline V and J ends were trimmed by 9 bases and 4 bases, with 11 bases remaining between them. The CDR3 DNA sequence: TGCGCCAGTCGGGAGCGGTCAGATACGCAGTATTTT. Translation gives CASRERSDTQYF.

V gene TRBV6-6 combines with J gene TRBJ2-1; 9 bases align to TRBD2. The CDR3 sequence is 16 residues long. Germline V lookup: CDR1 MNHNY, CDR2 SVGAGI (reference sequence). J lost 4 bases, V lost 0 bases, and 4 bases had no gene match. CDR3 sequence: CASSYSRAGGYNEQFF. CDR3 nucleotide sequence: TGTGCCAGCAGTTACTCGAGAGCGGGGGGTTACAATGAGCAGTTCTTC.

The chain recombines TRBV15 with TRBJ1-4, with 10 bases lining up with TRBD1. The CDR3 runs to 15 residues. Germline-derived CDR1 and CDR2 are LNHNV and YYDKDF (reference sequence). Trimming at V came to 1 base and at J to 7 bases, leaving 3 bases not matched to a gene. CDR3 bases: TGTGCCACCAGCAGAGGGGACAGGGGAGTTGAAAAACTGTTTTTT. It is translated as CATSRGDRGVEKLFF.

The genes are TRBV28 and TRBJ2-7, with D perhaps matching TRBD1 (5 bases). V was clipped by 5 bases and J by 4 bases, with 12 bases between them. The CDR3 consists of 13 residues. Germline loops: CDR1 MDHEN, CDR2 SYDVKM. DNA for the CDR3: TGTGCCAGCAGTCCGACAGTAGGATACGAGCAGTACTTC. It translates to CASSPTVGYEQYF.

This chain links TRBV6-6 with TRBJ2-5; a weak D match, TRBD2 (6 bases). The germline V and J ends were trimmed by 8 bases and 4 bases, with 14 bases remaining between them. The CDR3 covers 13 residues. Germline V lookup: CDR1 MNHNY, CDR2 SVGAGI (reference sequence). This CDR3 is CASRDSSRETQYF. Here the CDR3 DNA reads TGTGCCAGCCGGGACTCCTCTCGAGAGACCCAGTACTTC.

The V gene is TRBV13, the J gene TRBJ2-1; 9 nucleotides line up with TRBD1. This CDR3 has 15 amino acids. Germline values: CDR1 PRHDT, CDR2 FYEKMQ (reference sequence). V lost 8 bases, J lost 4 bases, and 9 bases stayed unmatched. The CDR3 coding sequence is TGTGCCAGCGGGGGACTTGGGACAGGGTACAATGAGCAGTTCTTC. Its protein is CASGGLGTGYNEQFF.

This clone appeared once. This chain uses TRBV5-6 with TRBJ2-7, with TRBD1 identical over 10 bases. Per the germline V gene, CDR1 is SGHDT and CDR2 is YYEEEE. The CDR3 runs to 14 residues. The ends lost 4 bases at V and 4 bases at J; junction bases unmatched: 5. CDR3 amino acids: CASSIGQGGYEQYF. CDR3 sequence (DNA): TGTGCCAGCAGCATAGGACAGGGGGGTTACGAGCAGTACTTC.

The CDR3 region is CASSLGYGAQGTEAFF. The DNA of the CDR3 is TGTGCCAGCAGCTTAGGGTATGGGGCACAGGGCACTGAAGCTTTCTTT. The chain employs TRBV11-2 and TRBJ1-1; D perhaps matches TRBD1 (6 bases). CDR3 length equals 16 residues. V dropped 1 base and J dropped 4 bases, with 16 bases sitting between them. In germline, CDR1 is SGHAT, CDR2 FQNNGV.

The chain recombines TRBV30 with TRBJ1-5; TRBD1 matches 7 bases. Germline V gene sequence: CDR1 GTSNPN, CDR2 SVGIG (reference sequence). The V segment lost 4 bases and the J segment 5 bases; nucleotides outside the gene matches: 5. The CDR3 runs 13 residues. Here the CDR3 reads CAWTGQRDQPQHF. In nucleotides, the CDR3 is TGTGCCTGGACGGGACAGAGGGATCAGCCCCAGCATTTT. Full variable domain (missing parts from reference TRBV30 and TRBJ1-5): SQTIHQWPATLVQPVGSPLSLECTVEGTSNPNLYWYRQAAGRGLQLLFYSVGIGQISSEVPQNLSASRPQDRQFILSSKKLLLSDSGFYLCAWTGQRDQPQHFGDGTRLSIL.

This rearrangement joins TRBV5-1 to TRBJ2-5; 10 nucleotides line up with TRBD2. This CDR3 is built from 14 residues. The trim removed 5 bases at V and 1 base at J, leaving 2 bases unmatched. Germline V CDR1 and CDR2: SGHRS, YFSETQ. CDR3 loop: CASRVAGGQETQYF. DNA of the CDR3: TGCGCCAGCAGGGTAGCGGGGGGCCAAGAGACCCAGTACTTC.

The V gene is TRBV28, the J gene TRBJ1-1; D possibly corresponds to TRBD1 (6 bases). This CDR3 comprises 15 residues. Germline assignment: CDR1 MDHEN and CDR2 SYDVKM. V lost 5 bases and J 1 base, leaving 14 bases between the germline ends. The CDR3 coding sequence is TGTGCCAGCAGTGCTGCAGGGGCGGCGAACACTGAAGCTTTCTTT. It specifies CASSAAGAANTEAFF.